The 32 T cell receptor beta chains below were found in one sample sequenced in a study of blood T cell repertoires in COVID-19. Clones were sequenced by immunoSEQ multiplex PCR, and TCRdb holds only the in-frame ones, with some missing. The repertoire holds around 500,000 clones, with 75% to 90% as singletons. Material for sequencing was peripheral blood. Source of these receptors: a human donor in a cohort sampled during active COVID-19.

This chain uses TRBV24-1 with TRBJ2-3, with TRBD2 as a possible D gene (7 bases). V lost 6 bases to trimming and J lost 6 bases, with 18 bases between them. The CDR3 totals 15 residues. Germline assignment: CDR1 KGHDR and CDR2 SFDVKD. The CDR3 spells CATSRGEGRQDTQYF. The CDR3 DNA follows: TGTGCCACCAGTAGGGGGGAGGGCCGACAGGATACGCAGTATTTT.

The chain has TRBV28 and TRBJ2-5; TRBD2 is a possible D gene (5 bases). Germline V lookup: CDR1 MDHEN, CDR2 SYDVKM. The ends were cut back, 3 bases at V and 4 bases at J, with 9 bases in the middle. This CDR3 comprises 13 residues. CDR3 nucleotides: TGTGCCAGCAGTTTCCGGGATCGAGAGACCCAGTACTTC. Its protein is CASSFRDRETQYF. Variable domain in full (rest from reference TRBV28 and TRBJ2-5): DVKVTQSSRYLVKRTGEKVFLECVQDMDHENMFWYRQDPGLGLRLIYFSYDVKMKEKGDIPEGYSVSREKKERFSLILESASTNQTSMYLCASSFRDRETQYFGPGTRLLVL.

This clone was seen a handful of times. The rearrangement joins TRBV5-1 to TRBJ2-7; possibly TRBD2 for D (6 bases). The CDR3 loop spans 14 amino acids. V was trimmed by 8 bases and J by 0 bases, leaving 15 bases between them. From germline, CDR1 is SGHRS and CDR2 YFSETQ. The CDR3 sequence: CASSTAGSSYEQYF. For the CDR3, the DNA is TGCGCCAGTTCCACAGCGGGTTCCTCCTACGAGCAGTACTTC.

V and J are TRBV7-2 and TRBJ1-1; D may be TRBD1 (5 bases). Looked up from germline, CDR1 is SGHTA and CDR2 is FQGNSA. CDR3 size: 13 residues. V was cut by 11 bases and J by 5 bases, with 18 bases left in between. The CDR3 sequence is CAGGDGARTEAFF. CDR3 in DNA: TGTGCCGGGGGGGACGGGGCGAGGACTGAAGCTTTCTTT.

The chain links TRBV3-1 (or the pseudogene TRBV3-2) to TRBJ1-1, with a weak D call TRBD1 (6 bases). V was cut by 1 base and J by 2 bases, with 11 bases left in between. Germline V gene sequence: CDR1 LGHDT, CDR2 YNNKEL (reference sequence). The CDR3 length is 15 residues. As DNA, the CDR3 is TGTGCCAGCAGCCAAGGCATCAGGGGAAACACTGAAGCTTTCTTT. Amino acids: CASSQGIRGNTEAFF.

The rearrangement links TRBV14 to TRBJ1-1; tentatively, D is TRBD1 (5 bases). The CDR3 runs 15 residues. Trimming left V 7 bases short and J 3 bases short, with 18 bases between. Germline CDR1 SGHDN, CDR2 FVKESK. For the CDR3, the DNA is TGTGCCAGCACCCTTGGGGGAGGTATCGACACTGAAGCTTTCTTT. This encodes CASTLGGGIDTEAFF.

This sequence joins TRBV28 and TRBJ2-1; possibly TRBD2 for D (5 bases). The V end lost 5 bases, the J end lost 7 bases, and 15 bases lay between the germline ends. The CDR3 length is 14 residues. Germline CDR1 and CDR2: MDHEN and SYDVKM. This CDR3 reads CASSTPDSINEQFF. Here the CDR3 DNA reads TGTGCCAGCAGTACCCCGGACTCGATTAATGAGCAGTTCTTC.

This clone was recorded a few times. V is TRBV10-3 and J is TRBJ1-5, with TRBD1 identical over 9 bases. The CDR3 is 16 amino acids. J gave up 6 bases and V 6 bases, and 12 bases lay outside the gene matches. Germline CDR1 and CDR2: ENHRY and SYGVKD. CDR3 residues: CAISDRPGQGFQPQHF. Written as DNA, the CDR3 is TGTGCCATCAGCGATCGTCCGGGACAGGGTTTTCAGCCCCAGCATTTT.

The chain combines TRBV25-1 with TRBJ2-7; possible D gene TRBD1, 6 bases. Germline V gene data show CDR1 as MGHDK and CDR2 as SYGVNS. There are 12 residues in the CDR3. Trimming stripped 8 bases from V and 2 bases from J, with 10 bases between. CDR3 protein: CASCGQTYEQYF. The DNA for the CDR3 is TGTGCCAGCTGCGGACAGACCTACGAGCAGTACTTC.

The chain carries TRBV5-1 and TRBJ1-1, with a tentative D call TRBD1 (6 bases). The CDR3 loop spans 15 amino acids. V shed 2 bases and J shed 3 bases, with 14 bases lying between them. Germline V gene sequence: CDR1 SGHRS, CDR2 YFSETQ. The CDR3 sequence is CASSFDGTSDTEAFF. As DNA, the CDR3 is TGCGCCAGCAGCTTTGACGGGACAAGTGACACTGAAGCTTTCTTT. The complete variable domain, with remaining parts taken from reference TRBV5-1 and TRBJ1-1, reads KAGVTQTPRYLIKTRGQQVTLSCSPISGHRSVSWYQQTPGQGLQFLFEYFSETQRNKGNFPGRFSGRQFSNSRSEMNVSTLELGDSALYLCASSFDGTSDTEAFFGQGTRLTVV.

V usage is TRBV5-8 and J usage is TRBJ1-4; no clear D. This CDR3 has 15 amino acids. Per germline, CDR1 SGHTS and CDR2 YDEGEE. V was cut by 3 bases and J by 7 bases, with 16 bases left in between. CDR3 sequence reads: CASSSWERRGEKLFF. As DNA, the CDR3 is TGTGCCAGCAGCTCCTGGGAAAGACGGGGTGAAAAACTGTTTTTT.

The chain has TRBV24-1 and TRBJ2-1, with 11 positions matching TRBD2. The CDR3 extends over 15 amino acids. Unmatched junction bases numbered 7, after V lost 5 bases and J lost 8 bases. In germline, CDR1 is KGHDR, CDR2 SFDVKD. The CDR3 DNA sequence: TGTGCCACCAGTGCCCTACTAGCGGGAGTAGATGAGCAGTTCTTC. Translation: CATSALLAGVDEQFF.

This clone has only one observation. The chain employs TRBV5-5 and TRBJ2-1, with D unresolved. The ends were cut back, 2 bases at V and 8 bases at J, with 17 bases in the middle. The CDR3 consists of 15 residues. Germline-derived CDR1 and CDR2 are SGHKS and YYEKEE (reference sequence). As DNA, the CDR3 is TGTGCCAGCAGCTTACAAATTCCTGACTTCGATGAGCAGTTCTTC. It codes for CASSLQIPDFDEQFF.

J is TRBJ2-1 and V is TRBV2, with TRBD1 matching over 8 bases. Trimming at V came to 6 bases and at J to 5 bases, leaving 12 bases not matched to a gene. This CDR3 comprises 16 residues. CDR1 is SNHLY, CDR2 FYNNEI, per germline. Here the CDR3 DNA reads TGTGCCAGCAGACGCACAGGGGGGTCTTCGCACAATGAGCAGTTCTTC. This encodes CASRRTGGSSHNEQFF.

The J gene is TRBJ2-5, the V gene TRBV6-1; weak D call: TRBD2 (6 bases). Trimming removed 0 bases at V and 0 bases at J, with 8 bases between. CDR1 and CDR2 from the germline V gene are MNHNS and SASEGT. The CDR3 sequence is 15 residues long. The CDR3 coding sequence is TGTGCCAGCAGTGAAGCGGGGACTTACCAAGAGACCCAGTACTTC. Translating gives CASSEAGTYQETQYF.

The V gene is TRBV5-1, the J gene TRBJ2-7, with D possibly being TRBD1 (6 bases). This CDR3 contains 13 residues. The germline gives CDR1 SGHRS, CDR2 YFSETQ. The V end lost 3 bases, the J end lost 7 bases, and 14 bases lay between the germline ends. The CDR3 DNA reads TGCGCCAGCAGCTCACAGGGAATTGGAGAGCAGTACTTC. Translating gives CASSSQGIGEQYF. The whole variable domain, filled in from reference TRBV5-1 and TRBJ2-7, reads KAGVTQTPRYLIKTRGQQVTLSCSPISGHRSVSWYQQTPGQGLQFLFEYFSETQRNKGNFPGRFSGRQFSNSRSEMNVSTLELGDSALYLCASSSQGIGEQYFGPGTRLTVT.

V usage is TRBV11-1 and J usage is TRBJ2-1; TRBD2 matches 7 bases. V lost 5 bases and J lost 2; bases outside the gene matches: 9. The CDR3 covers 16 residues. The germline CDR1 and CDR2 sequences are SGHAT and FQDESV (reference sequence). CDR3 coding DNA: TGTGCCAGCAGCACCCGACTAGCTAAAGCCTACAATGAGCAGTTCTTC. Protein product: CASSTRLAKAYNEQFF.

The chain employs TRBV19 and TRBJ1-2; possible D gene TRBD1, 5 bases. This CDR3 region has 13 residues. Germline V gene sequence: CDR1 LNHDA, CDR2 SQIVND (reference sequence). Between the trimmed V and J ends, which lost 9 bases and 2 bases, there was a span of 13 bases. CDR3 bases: TGTGCCAGCGAGGCAGGGTCCAACTATGGCTACACCTTC. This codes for CASEAGSNYGYTF.

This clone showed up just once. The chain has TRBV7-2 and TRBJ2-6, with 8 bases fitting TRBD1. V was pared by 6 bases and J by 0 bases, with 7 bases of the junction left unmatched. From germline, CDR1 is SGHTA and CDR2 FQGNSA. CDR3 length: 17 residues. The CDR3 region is CASSIGQGSSGANVLTF. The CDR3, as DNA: TGTGCCAGCAGTATCGGACAGGGAAGCTCTGGGGCCAACGTCCTGACTTTC.

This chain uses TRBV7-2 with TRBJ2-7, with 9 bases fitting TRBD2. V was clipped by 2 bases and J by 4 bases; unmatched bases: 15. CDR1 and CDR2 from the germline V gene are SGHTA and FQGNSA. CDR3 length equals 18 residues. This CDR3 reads CASSLFSSGNFPHYEQYF. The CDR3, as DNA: TGTGCCAGCAGCTTATTTTCTAGCGGGAACTTTCCCCATTACGAGCAGTACTTC.

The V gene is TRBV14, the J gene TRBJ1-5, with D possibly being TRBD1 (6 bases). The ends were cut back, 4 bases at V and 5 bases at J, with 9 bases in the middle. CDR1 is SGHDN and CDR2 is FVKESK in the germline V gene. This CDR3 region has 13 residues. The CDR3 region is CASSRGGDQPQHF. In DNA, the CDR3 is TGTGCCAGCAGCCGTGGGGGCGATCAGCCCCAGCATTTT.

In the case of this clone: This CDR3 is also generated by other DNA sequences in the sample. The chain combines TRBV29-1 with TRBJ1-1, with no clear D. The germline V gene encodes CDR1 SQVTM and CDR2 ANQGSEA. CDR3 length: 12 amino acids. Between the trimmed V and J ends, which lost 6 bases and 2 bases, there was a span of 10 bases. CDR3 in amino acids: CSVEPSNTEAFF. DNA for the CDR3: TGCAGCGTCGAACCCTCTAACACTGAAGCTTTCTTT.

The CDR3 reads CASSLSLRENNEQFF. The CDR3 DNA reads TGTGCCAGCAGTCTCTCGTTGCGGGAGAACAATGAGCAGTTCTTC. The chain has TRBV28 and TRBJ2-1, with TRBD2 matching 7 bases. Looked up from germline, CDR1 is MDHEN and CDR2 is SYDVKM. The CDR3 covers 15 residues. Trimming at V came to 5 bases and at J to 5 bases, leaving 9 bases not matched to a gene.

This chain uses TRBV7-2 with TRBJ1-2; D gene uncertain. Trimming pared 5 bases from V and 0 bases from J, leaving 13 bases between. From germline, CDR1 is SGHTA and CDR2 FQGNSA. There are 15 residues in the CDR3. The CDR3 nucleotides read TGTGCCAGCAGCCCAGGAGGCGGAACTAACTATGGCTACACCTTC. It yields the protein CASSPGGGTNYGYTF. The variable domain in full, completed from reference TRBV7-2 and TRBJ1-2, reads GAGVSQSPSNKVTEKGKDVELRCDPISGHTALYWYRQSLGQGLEFLIYFQGNSAPDKSGLPSDRFSAERTGGSVSTLTIQRTQQEDSAVYLCASSPGGGTNYGYTFGSGTRLTVV.

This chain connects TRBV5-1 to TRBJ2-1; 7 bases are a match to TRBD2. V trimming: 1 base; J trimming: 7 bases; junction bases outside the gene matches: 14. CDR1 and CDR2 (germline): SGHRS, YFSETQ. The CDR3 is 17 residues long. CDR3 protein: CASSLTPLAEKTNEQFF. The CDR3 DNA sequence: TGCGCCAGCAGCTTGACGCCTCTAGCGGAAAAAACTAATGAGCAGTTCTTC. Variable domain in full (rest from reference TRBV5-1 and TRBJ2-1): KAGVTQTPRYLIKTRGQQVTLSCSPISGHRSVSWYQQTPGQGLQFLFEYFSETQRNKGNFPGRFSGRQFSNSRSEMNVSTLELGDSALYLCASSLTPLAEKTNEQFFGPGTRLTVL.

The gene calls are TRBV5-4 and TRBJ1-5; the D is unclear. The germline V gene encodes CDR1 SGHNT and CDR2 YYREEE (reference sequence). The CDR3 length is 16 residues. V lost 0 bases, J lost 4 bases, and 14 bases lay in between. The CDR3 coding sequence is TGTGCCAGCAGCTTGGGAGGGTTCCAATTAAATCAGCCCCAGCATTTT. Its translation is CASSLGGFQLNQPQHF.

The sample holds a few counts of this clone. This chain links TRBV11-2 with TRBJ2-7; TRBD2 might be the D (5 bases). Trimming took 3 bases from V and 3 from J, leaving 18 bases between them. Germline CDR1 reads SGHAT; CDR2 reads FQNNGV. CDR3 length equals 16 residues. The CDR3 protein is CASSFHGRAPLYEQYF. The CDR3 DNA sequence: TGTGCCAGCAGCTTTCACGGGCGGGCCCCCCTCTACGAGCAGTACTTC.

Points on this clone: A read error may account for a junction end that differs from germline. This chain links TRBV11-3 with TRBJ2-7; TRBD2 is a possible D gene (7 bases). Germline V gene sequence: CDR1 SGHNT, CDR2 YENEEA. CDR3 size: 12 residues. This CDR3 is CASSLDSGKVHF. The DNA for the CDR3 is TGTGCCAGCAGCTTGGACAGCGGGAAGGTGCACTTC.

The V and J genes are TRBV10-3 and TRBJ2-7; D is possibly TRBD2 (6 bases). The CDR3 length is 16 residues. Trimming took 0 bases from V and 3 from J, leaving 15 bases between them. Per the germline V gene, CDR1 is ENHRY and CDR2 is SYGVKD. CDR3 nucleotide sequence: TGTGCCATCAGTGAGTCGCTGTCAGAGGGAGGCTACGAGCAGTACTTC. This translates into CAISESLSEGGYEQYF.

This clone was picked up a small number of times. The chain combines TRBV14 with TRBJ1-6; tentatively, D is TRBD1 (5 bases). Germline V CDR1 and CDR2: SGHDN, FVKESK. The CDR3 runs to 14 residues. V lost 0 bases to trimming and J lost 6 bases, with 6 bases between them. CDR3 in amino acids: CASSQDGGNSPLHF. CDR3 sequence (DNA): TGTGCCAGCAGCCAAGACGGGGGTAATTCACCCCTCCACTTT. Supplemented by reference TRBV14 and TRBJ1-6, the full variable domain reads EAGVTQFPSHSVIEKGQTVTLRCDPISGHDNLYWYRRVMGKEIKFLLHFVKESKQDESGMPNNRFLAERTGGTYSTLKVQPAELEDSGVYFCASSQDGGNSPLHFGNGTRLTVT.

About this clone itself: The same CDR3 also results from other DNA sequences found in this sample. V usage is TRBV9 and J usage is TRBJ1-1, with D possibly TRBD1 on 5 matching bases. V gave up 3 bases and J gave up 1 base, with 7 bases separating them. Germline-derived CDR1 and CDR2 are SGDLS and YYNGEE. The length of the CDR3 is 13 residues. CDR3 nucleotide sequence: TGTGCCAGCAGCGCCACAGGGAACACTGAAGCTTTCTTT. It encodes CASSATGNTEAFF. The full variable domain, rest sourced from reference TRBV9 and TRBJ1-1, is DSGVTQTPKHLITATGQRVTLRCSPRSGDLSVYWYQQSLDQGLQFLIQYYNGEERAKGNILERFSAQQFPDLHSELNLSSLELGDSALYFCASSATGNTEAFFGQGTRLTVV.

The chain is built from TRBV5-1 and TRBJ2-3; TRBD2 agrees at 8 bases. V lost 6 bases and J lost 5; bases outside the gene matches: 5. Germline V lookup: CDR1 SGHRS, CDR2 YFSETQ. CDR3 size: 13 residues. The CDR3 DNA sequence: TGCGCCAGCACCTCAGCGGGAGTAGATACGCAGTATTTT. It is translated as CASTSAGVDTQYF.